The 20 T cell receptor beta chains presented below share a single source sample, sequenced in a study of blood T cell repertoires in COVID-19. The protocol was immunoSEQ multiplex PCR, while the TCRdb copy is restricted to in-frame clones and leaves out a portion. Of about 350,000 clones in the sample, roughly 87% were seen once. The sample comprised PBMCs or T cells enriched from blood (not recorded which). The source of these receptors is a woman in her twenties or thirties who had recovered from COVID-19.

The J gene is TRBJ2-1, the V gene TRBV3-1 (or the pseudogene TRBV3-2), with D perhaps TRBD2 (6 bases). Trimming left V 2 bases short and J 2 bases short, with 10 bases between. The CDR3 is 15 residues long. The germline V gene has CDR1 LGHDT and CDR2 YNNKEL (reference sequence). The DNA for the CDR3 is TGTGCCAGCAGCCAACCCGGGAGTCCCTACAATGAGCAGTTCTTC. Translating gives CASSQPGSPYNEQFF.

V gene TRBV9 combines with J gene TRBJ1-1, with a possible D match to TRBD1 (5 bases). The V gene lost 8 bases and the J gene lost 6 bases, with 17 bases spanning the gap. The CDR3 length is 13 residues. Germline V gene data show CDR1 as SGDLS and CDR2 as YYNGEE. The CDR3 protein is CARPGGGVPEAFF. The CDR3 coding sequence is TGTGCCAGACCGGGGGGAGGGGTGCCTGAAGCTTTCTTT.

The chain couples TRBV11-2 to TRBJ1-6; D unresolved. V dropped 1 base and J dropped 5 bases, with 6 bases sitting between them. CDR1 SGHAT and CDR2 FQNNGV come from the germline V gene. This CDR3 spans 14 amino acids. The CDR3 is CASSLGQDNSPLHF. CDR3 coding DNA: TGTGCCAGCAGCTTAGGGCAGGATAATTCACCCCTCCACTTT.

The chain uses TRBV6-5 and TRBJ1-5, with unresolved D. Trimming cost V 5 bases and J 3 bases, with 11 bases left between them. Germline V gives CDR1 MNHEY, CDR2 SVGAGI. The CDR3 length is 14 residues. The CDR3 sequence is CASSPEEINQPQHF. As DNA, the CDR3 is TGTGCCAGCAGTCCGGAGGAGATCAATCAGCCCCAGCATTTT.

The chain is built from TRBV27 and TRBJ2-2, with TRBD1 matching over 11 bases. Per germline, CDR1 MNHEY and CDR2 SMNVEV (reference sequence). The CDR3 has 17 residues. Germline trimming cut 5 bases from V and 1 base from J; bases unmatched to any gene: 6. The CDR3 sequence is CASSPFGTGGNTGELFF. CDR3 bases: TGTGCCAGCAGTCCATTCGGGACAGGGGGGAACACCGGGGAGCTGTTTTTT.

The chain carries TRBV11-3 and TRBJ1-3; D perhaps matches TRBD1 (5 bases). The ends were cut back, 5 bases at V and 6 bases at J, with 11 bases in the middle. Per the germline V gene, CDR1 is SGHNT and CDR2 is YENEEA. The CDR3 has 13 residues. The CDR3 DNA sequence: TGTGCCAGCAGCCAGGGATCGGAAAACACCATATATTTT. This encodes CASSQGSENTIYF.

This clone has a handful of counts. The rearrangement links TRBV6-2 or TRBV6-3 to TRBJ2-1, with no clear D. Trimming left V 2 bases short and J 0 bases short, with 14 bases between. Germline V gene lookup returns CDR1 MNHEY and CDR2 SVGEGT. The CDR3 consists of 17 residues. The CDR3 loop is CASSYTPPGSSYNEQFF. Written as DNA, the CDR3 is TGTGCCAGCAGTTACACGCCACCTGGTAGCTCCTACAATGAGCAGTTCTTC.

CDR3 DNA: TGTGCCAGCAGCTTCAGACAGGGCTCGACACCCCTCCACTTT. Translation gives CASSFRQGSTPLHF. The J gene is TRBJ1-6, the V gene TRBV7-2; TRBD1 matches 7 bases. Germline CDR1 reads SGHTA; CDR2 reads FQGNSA. Trimming cost V 3 bases and J 11 bases; bases outside gene matches: 7. The CDR3 sequence is 14 residues long.

The CDR3 region is CASLPGGSSYNSPLHF. Here the CDR3 DNA reads TGTGCCAGTCTCCCGGGGGGGAGCTCCTATAATTCACCCCTCCACTTT. The genes are TRBV10-3 and TRBJ1-6; D may be TRBD1 (5 bases). The CDR3 runs to 16 residues. V shed 10 bases and J shed 0 bases, with 16 bases lying between them. The germline V gene encodes CDR1 ENHRY and CDR2 SYGVKD.

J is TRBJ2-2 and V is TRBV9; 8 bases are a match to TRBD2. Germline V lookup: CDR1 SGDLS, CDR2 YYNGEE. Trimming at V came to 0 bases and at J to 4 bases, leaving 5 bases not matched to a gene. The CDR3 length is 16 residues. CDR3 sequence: CASSVAGGLGTGELFF. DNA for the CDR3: TGTGCCAGCAGCGTAGCGGGGGGGTTGGGCACCGGGGAGCTGTTTTTT.

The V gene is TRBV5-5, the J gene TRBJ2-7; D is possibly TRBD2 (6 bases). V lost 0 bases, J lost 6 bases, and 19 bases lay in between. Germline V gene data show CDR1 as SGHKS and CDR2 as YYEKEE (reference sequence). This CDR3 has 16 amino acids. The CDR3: CASSLAGTSRLGEQYF. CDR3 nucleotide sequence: TGTGCCAGCAGCTTGGCCGGAACTAGCCGTCTAGGCGAGCAGTACTTC.

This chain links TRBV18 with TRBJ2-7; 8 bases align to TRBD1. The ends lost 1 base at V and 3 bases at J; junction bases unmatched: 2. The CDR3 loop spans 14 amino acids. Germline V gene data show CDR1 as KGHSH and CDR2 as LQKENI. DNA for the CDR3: TGTGCCAGCTCACCACGACAGGGGCTCTACGAGCAGTACTTC. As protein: CASSPRQGLYEQYF.

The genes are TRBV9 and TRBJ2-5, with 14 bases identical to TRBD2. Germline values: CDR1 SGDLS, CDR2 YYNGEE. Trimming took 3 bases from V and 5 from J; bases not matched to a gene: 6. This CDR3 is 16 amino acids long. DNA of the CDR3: TGTGCCAGCAGCGCGACTAGCGGGGGGGTTGGGGAGACCCAGTACTTC. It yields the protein CASSATSGGVGETQYF.

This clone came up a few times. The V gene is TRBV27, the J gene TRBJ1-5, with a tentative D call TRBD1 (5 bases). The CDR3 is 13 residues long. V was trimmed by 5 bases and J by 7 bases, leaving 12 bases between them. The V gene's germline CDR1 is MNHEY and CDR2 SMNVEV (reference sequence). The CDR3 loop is CASSPSGWQPQHF. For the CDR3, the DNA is TGTGCCAGCAGTCCCTCAGGGTGGCAGCCCCAGCATTTT.

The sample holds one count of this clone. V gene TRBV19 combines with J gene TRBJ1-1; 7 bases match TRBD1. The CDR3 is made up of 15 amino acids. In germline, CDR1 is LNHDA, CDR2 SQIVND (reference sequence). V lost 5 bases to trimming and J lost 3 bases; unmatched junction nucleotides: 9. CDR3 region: CASSPRQGMYTEAFF. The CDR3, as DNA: TGTGCCAGTAGTCCCCGACAGGGTATGTACACTGAAGCTTTCTTT. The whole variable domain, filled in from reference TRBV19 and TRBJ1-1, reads DGGITQSPKYLFRKEGQNVTLSCEQNLNHDAMYWYRQDPGQGLRLIYYSQIVNDFQKGDIAEGYSVSREKKESFPLTVTSAQKNPTAFYLCASSPRQGMYTEAFFGQGTRLTVV.

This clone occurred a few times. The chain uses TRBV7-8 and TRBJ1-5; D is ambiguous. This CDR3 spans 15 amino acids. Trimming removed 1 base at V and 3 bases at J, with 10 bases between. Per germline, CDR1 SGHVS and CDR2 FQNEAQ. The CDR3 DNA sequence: TGTGCCAGCAGCTTAGAGGCAGGTTTCAATCAGCCCCAGCATTTT. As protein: CASSLEAGFNQPQHF.

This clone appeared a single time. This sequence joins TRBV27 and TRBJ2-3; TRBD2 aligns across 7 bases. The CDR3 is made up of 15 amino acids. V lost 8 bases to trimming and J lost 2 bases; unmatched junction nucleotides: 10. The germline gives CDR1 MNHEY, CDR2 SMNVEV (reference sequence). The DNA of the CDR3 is TGTGCCAGCTCCAGACGGGAGCGGGACACAGATACGCAGTATTTT. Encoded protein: CASSRRERDTDTQYF.

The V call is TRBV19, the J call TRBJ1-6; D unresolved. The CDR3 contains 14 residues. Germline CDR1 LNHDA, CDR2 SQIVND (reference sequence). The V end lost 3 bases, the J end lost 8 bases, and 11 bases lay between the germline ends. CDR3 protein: CASSIEGGYSPLHF. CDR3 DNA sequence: TGTGCCAGTAGTATCGAGGGAGGGTATTCACCCCTCCACTTT.

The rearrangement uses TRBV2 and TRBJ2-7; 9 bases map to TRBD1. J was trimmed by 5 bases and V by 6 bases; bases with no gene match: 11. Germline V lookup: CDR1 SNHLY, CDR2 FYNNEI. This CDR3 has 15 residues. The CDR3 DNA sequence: TGTGCCAGCAGCGCCATGGGACAGGGATATGACGAGCAGTACTTC. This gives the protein CASSAMGQGYDEQYF.

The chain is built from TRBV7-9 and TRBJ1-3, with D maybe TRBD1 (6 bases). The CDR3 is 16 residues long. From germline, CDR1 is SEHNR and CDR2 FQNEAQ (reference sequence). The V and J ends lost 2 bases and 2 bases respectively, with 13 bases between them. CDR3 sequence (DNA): TGTGCCAGCAGCTTAAACAGGGACGTCGCTGGAAACACCATATATTTT. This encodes CASSLNRDVAGNTIYF.